The source of this TCR beta chain is a study of T cell clonotyping in hematopoietic cell transplantation. Study details: Pretransplant recipient samples were taken after cytoreduction. Study findings and constraints: Recipient TCR diversity dropped after transplant; expanded clonotypes rose from day 30 to 180. No sorting was done, leaving CD4 and CD8 contributions mixed.

On this clone: Its matching antigen is unknown.

Repertoires were generated with immunoSEQ multiplex PCR, while TCRdb's copy carries only in-frame clones and drops some. The table lists roughly 6,700 clones, under 98% of them singletons, with around 16% in the top ten. Time point noted: recipient sample about 28 days before transplant, after cytoreduction. Germline lookup yields CDR1 LNHDA and CDR2 SQIVND (reference sequence). With 5 bases clipped from V and 2 bases from J, the junction kept 5 bases outside the gene matches. This CDR3 has 15 amino acids. V gene TRBV19 combines with J gene TRBJ2-1; 8 bases align to TRBD2. The clonotype originates from a man in his 70s with acute myeloid leukemia. Some clones in this sample may be carry-over from other donors' samples. The source material was peripheral blood mononuclear cells, sampled before stem cell transplant. CDR3 nucleotide sequence: TGTGCCAGTAGTGTGGCGGGGGGCGCCTACAATGAGCAGTTCTTC. Amino acid sequence: CASSVAGGAYNEQFF. The full variable domain, its missing parts supplied by reference TRBV19 and TRBJ2-1, is DGGITQSPKYLFRKEGQNVTLSCEQNLNHDAMYWYRQDPGQGLRLIYYSQIVNDFQKGDIAEGYSVSREKKESFPLTVTSAQKNPTAFYLCASSVAGGAYNEQFFGPGTRLTVL.